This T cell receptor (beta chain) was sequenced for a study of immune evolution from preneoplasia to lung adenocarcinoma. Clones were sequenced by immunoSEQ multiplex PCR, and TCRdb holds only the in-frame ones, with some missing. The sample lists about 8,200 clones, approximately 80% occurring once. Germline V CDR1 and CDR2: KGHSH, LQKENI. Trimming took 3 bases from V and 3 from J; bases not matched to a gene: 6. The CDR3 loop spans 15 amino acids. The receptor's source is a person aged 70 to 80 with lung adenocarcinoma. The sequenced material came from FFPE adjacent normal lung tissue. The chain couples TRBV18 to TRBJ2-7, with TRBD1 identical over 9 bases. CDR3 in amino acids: CASSPPRGQGYEQYF. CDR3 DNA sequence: TGTGCCAGCTCACCCCCCCGGGGACAGGGCTACGAGCAGTACTTC. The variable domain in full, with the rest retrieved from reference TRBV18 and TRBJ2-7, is NAGVMQNPRHLVRRRGQEARLRCSPMKGHSHVYWYRQLPEEGLKFMVYLQKENIIDESGMPKERFSAEFPKEGPSILRIQQVVRGDSAAYFCASSPPRGQGYEQYFGPGTRLTVT.